A selection of T cell receptor beta chains follows, all from one sample in a study of shared clonotypes between healthy human individuals. The protocol was immunoSEQ multiplex PCR, while the TCRdb copy is restricted to in-frame clones and leaves out a portion. Among 550,000 to 600,000 clones listed, roughly 72% were seen once. The specimen was PBMCs. Receptor source: a woman aged 40 to 50 in good health. Some clones in this sample may be carry-over from other donors' samples. Each CDR3 is given with its conserved first and last residue. A D gene is named only where the DNA matches it firmly. Not every row has a clone size; where given, it reads once, few, many or a size class.

J | D | V | size | CDR3 | DNA
TRBJ2-1 | NA | TRBV28 | NA | CASSPTRVNEQFF | TGTGCCAGCAGTCCGACAAGGGTCAATGAGCAGTTCTTC
TRBJ1-1 | NA | TRBV27 | NA | CASSLYWGAAEAFF | TGTGCCAGCAGTTTATACTGGGGTGCAGCGGAAGCTTTCTTT
TRBJ2-2 | TRBD1 | TRBV6-1 | NA | CASSDLGQGHTGELFF | TGTGCCAGCAGTGATCTGGGACAGGGCCACACCGGGGAGCTGTTTTTT
TRBJ1-4 | NA | TRBV6-1 | NA | CASSKQGNNEKLFF | TGTGCCAGCAGTAAGCAGGGGAATAATGAAAAACTGTTTTTT
TRBJ2-3 | TRBD2 | TRBV29-1 | once | CSVEGTSGTDTQYF | TGCAGCGTTGAGGGGACTAGCGGGACAGATACGCAGTATTTT
TRBJ2-2 | TRBD2 | TRBV25-1 | once | CASSDRGETGELFF | TGTGCCAGCAGTGATCGGGGGGAGACCGGGGAGCTGTTTTTT
TRBJ1-5 | NA | TRBV28 | NA | CASTQQGTQPQHF | TGTGCCAGCACCCAACAAGGGACTCAGCCCCAGCATTTT
TRBJ2-1 | TRBD2 | TRBV11-2 | NA | CASSFSGRAWSSYNEQFF | TGTGCCAGCAGCTTTAGCGGGAGGGCCTGGAGCTCCTACAATGAGCAGTTCTTC
TRBJ2-5 | NA | TRBV27 | NA | CASSFKYQETQYF | TGTGCCAGCAGTTTCAAGTACCAAGAGACCCAGTACTTC
TRBJ2-2 | NA | TRBV7-2 | once | CATSRTGELFF | TGTGCCACCTCCCGCACCGGGGAGCTGTTTTTT
TRBJ2-7 | TRBD2 | TRBV11-2 | NA | CAGSIELAWSGRDEQYF | TGTGCCGGCAGCATAGAACTAGCGTGGAGTGGGAGGGACGAGCAGTACTTC
TRBJ2-7 | NA | TRBV29-1 | NA | CSVQVSYEQYF | TGCAGCGTTCAGGTCTCCTACGAGCAGTACTTC
TRBJ2-7 | TRBD2 | TRBV4-1 | NA | CASSLSGGYEQYF | TGCGCCAGCAGCCTGTCGGGAGGGTACGAGCAGTACTTC
TRBJ1-4 | NA | TRBV10-3 | once | CAISDRRERGEKLFF | TGCGCCATCAGCGATAGAAGGGAGAGGGGTGAAAAACTGTTTTTT
TRBJ1-2 | NA | TRBV30 | once | CAFHNYGYTF | TGTGCCTTTCATAACTATGGCTACACCTTC
TRBJ1-5 | NA | TRBV7-9 | few | CASSHESNQPQHF | TGTGCCAGCAGCCACGAGAGCAATCAGCCCCAGCATTTT
TRBJ1-2 | TRBD1 | TRBV18 | NA | CASSPASADRNYGYTF | TGTGCCAGCTCACCTGCCTCTGCGGACAGGAACTATGGCTACACCTTC
TRBJ2-7 | TRBD1 | TRBV7-2 | NA | CASNSGQGYEQYF | TGTGCCAGCAACTCGGGACAGGGCTACGAGCAGTACTTC
TRBJ1-1 | TRBD1 | TRBV5-1 | NA | CASSGDRGPGTEAFF | TGCGCCAGCAGCGGCGACAGGGGGCCGGGCACTGAAGCTTTCTTT
TRBJ2-7 | NA | TRBV19 | NA | CASSIWGYEQYF | TGTGCCAGTAGTATCTGGGGCTACGAGCAGTACTTC
TRBJ1-1 | NA | TRBV27 | NA | CASSFDRFLSTEAFF | TGTGCCAGCAGTTTCGACAGGTTCTTATCCACTGAAGCTTTCTTT
TRBJ2-1 | TRBD2 | TRBV4-2 | NA | CASSLRPSSGSYNEQFF | TGTGCCAGCAGCTTACGGCCCTCCAGCGGGAGTTACAATGAGCAGTTCTTC
TRBJ2-5 | NA | TRBV7-9 | NA | CASSPSVTQYF | TGTGCCAGCAGCCCAAGTGTGACCCAGTACTTC
TRBJ1-1 | NA | TRBV28 | NA | CASSFVLAGVTEAFF | TGTGCCAGCAGTTTTGTCTTAGCGGGGGTCACTGAAGCTTTCTTT
TRBJ1-2 | NA | TRBV20-1 | NA | CSADYYGYTF | TGCAGTGCTGACTACTATGGCTACACCTTC
TRBJ2-6 | TRBD1 | TRBV19 | few | CASRTGGGSGANVLTF | TGTGCCTCAAGGACAGGGGGCGGCTCTGGGGCCAACGTCCTGACTTTC
TRBJ2-5 | NA | TRBV7-7 | NA | CASSPWDGAGTQYF | TGTGCCAGCAGCCCCTGGGACGGGGCAGGGACCCAGTACTTC
TRBJ1-1 | NA | TRBV4-2 | NA | CASSQDNSVLNTEAFF | TGTGCCAGCAGCCAAGATAATTCGGTCTTGAACACTGAAGCTTTCTTT
TRBJ2-1 | TRBD2 | TRBV5-1 | NA | CASSPGLAGEEGQFF | TGCGCCAGCAGCCCAGGACTAGCGGGGGAAGAAGGGCAGTTCTTC
TRBJ2-3 | NA | TRBV7-7 | NA | CASSPERANTQYF | TGTGCCAGCAGTCCCGAGCGGGCCAATACGCAGTATTTT
TRBJ1-5 | NA | TRBV7-2 | NA | CASSLGQNSNQPQHF | TGTGCCAGCAGCTTAGGACAGAATAGCAATCAGCCCCAGCATTTT
TRBJ2-7 | NA | TRBV28 | NA | CASSFGLHLNEQYF | TGTGCCAGCAGTTTCGGGCTCCATTTGAACGAGCAGTACTTC
TRBJ2-3 | TRBD2 | TRBV5-1 | once | CASSPGTSGRGFTDTQYF | TGCGCCAGCAGCCCCGGGACTAGCGGGAGAGGGTTCACAGATACGCAGTATTTT
TRBJ2-3 | TRBD1 | TRBV28 | NA | CASRQQGARVDTQYF | TGTGCCAGCAGACAACAGGGGGCGCGGGTGGATACGCAGTATTTT
TRBJ2-6 | NA | TRBV27 | NA | CASSSDRFAGANVLTF | TGTGCCAGCAGTTCGGACCGCTTTGCTGGGGCCAACGTCCTGACTTTC
TRBJ1-5 | NA | TRBV19 | NA | CASSMRGVIAQHF | TGTGCCAGTAGTATGCGGGGGGTTATAGCCCAGCATTTT
TRBJ2-5 | NA | TRBV11-2 | NA | CASSLGSGPETQYF | TGTGCCAGCAGCTTAGGATCAGGGCCCGAGACCCAGTACTTC
TRBJ2-1 | NA | TRBV4-2 | NA | CASSQEGSNEQFF | TGTGCCAGCAGCCAAGAGGGGTCCAATGAGCAGTTCTTC
TRBJ2-5 | TRBD1 | TRBV13 | NA | CASSSRTGFDGNQETQYF | TGTGCCAGCAGCTCCCGGACAGGGTTCGATGGAAACCAAGAGACCCAGTACTTC
TRBJ1-2 | NA | TRBV7-9 | NA | CASSLGGGTYGYTF | TGTGCCAGCAGCTTAGGTGGGGGGACTTATGGCTACACCTTC
TRBJ2-7 | NA | TRBV7-6 | many | CASSLGRSSYEQYF | TGTGCCAGCAGCTTAGGCCGGAGCTCCTACGAGCAGTACTTC
TRBJ2-3 | TRBD2 | TRBV5-1 | many | CASSPSGADTQYF | TGCGCCAGCAGCCCGAGCGGGGCAGATACGCAGTATTTT
TRBJ2-1 | NA | TRBV9 | NA | CASSPSGDPNEQFF | TGTGCCAGCAGCCCTAGTGGGGATCCCAATGAGCAGTTCTTC
TRBJ1-2 | TRBD1 | TRBV7-3 | once | CASSQDRNYGYTF | TGTGCCAGCAGCCAGGACAGGAACTATGGCTACACCTTC
TRBJ2-7 | NA | TRBV27 | NA | CASSWGDSYEQYF | TGTGCCAGCAGTTGGGGGGACTCGTACGAGCAGTACTTC
TRBJ1-1 | NA | TRBV13 | NA | CASSLGGRQNTEAFF | TGTGCCAGCAGCTTAGGTGGCAGGCAAAACACTGAAGCTTTCTTT
TRBJ2-5 | TRBD1 | TRBV5-1 | few | CASSPTGAETQYF | TGCGCCAGCAGCCCAACAGGGGCGGAGACCCAGTACTTC
TRBJ2-3 | NA | TRBV28 | NA | CASIPIGGGSTDTQYF | TGTGCCAGCATCCCAATTGGAGGGGGATCCACAGATACGCAGTATTTT
TRBJ2-7 | TRBD2 | TRBV2 | NA | CASSEGSGSSYEQYF | TGTGCCAGCAGTGAAGGTAGCGGGAGCTCCTACGAGCAGTACTTC
TRBJ2-6 | NA | TRBV6-1 | NA | CASSGRVTGANVLTF | TGTGCCAGCAGTGGAAGGGTGACTGGGGCCAACGTCCTGACTTTC
TRBJ2-1 | TRBD2 | TRBV4-2 | NA | CASSQDTGASGRSLYNEQFF | TGTGCCAGCAGCCAAGATACGGGGGCTAGCGGGAGATCTCTTTACAATGAGCAGTTCTTC
TRBJ1-6 | TRBD1 | TRBV25-1 | NA | CASSELRTGRNSPLHF | TGTGCCAGCAGTGAATTAAGGACAGGGAGGAATTCACCCCTCCACTTT
TRBJ2-1 | NA | TRBV6-1 | NA | CASRGARGAYNEQFF | TGTGCCAGCAGAGGGGCCAGGGGCGCCTACAATGAGCAGTTCTTC
TRBJ1-4 | NA | TRBV11-2 | NA | CASSLDRLNEKLFF | TGTGCCAGCAGCTTAGACCGGCTTAATGAAAAACTGTTTTTT
TRBJ2-1 | TRBD2 | TRBV19 | NA | CASSSSGTGDNEQFF | TGTGCCAGTAGCTCTAGCGGGACTGGCGACAATGAGCAGTTCTTC